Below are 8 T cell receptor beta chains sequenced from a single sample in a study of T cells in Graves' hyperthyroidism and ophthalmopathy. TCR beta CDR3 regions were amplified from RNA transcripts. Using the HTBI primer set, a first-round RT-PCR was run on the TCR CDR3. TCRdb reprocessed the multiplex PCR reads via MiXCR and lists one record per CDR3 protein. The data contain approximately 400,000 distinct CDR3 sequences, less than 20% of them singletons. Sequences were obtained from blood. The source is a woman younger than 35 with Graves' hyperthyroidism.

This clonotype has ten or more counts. CDR3 in amino acids: CATSVPDRSAEKLFF. In DNA form, the CDR3 reads TGTGCCACCAGTGTCCCGGACAGGTCAGCTGAAAAACTGTTTTTT. The chain is built from TRBV24-1 and TRBJ1-4, with 7 bases aligning to TRBD1. Germline trimming cut 5 bases from V and 7 bases from J; bases unmatched to any gene: 9. In germline, CDR1 is KGHDR, CDR2 SFDVKD. The CDR3 extends over 15 amino acids.

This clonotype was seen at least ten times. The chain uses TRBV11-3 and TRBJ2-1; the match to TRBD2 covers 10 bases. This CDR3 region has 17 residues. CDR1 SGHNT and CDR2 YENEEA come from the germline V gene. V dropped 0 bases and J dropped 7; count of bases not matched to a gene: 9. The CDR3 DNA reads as TGTGCCAGCAGCTTAGAGGTCACTAGCGGGATCGAGAATGAGCAGTTCTTC. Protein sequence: CASSLEVTSGIENEQFF.

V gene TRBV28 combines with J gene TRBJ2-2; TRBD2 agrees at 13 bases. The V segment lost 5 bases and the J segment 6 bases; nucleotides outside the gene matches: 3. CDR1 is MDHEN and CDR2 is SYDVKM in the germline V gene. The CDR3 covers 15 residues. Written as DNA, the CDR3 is TGTGCCAGCAGTGGACTAGCGGGAGTATCCGGGGAGCTGTTTTTT. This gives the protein CASSGLAGVSGELFF.

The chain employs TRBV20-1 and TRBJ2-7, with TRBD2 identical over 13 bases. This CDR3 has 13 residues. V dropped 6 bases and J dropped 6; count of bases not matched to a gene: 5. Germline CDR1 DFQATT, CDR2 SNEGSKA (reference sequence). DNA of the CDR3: TGCAGTGCCCGGACTAGCGGGAGATCCGAGCAGTACTTC. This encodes CSARTSGRSEQYF.

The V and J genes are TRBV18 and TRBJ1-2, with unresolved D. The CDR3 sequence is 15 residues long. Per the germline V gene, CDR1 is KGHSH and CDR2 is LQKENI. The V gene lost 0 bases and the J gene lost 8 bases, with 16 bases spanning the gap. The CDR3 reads CASSPPAFWAGGYTF. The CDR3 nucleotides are TGTGCCAGCTCACCACCTGCTTTCTGGGCCGGCGGCTACACCTTC.

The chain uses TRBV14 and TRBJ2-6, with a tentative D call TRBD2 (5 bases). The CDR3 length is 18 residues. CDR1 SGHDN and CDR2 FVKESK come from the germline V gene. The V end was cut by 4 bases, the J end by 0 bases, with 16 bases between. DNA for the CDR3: TGTGCCAGCAGCCTACTTGTTCAGGCGGGCTCTGGGGCCAACGTCCTGACTTTC. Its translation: CASSLLVQAGSGANVLTF.

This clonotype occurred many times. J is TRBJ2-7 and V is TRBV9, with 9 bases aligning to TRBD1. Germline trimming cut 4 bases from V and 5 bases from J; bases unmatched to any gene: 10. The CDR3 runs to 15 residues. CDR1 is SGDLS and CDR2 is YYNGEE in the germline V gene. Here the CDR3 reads CASSPSGTGSNEQYF. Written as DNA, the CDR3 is TGTGCCAGCAGCCCCTCCGGGACAGGGTCCAACGAGCAGTACTTC.

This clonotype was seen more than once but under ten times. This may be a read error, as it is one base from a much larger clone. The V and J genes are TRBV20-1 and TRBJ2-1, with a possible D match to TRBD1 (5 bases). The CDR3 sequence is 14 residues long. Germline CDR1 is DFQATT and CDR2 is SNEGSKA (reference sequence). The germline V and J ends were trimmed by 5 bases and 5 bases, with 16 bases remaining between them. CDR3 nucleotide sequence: TGCAGTGCTCCCTTAAAGGGGTCCCACAATGAGCAGTTCTTC. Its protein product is CSAPLKGSHNEQFF.